The 2 T cell receptor beta chains in this list originate from one sample, sequenced in a study of shared clonotypes between healthy human individuals. Profiling relied on immunoSEQ multiplex PCR, and the TCRdb table lists in-frame clones only, not all of them. The data show approximately 940,000 clones, 60% to 85% seen once. The material sequenced was memory CD4+ T cells sorted from blood. The subset is: CD45RA-negative fraction. These receptors all come from a man between 18 and 35 years old in good health.

The chain uses TRBV28 and TRBJ1-5; tentative D call: TRBD1 (6 bases). CDR1 is MDHEN and CDR2 is SYDVKM in the germline V gene. The CDR3 extends over 15 amino acids. The V end lost 4 bases, the J end lost 4 bases, and 14 bases lay between the germline ends. In DNA form, the CDR3 reads TGTGCCAGCAGTTCCAGGGGCCTAGCTAATCAGCCCCAGCATTTT. Amino acid sequence: CASSSRGLANQPQHF.

J is TRBJ2-7 and V is TRBV11-2; maybe TRBD1 (6 bases). Germline CDR1 is SGHAT and CDR2 is FQNNGV. CDR3 size: 14 residues. The V end lost 5 bases, the J end lost 0 bases, and 11 bases lay between the germline ends. The CDR3 nucleotides are TGTGCCAGCAGCATTGACAGGAGCTCCTACGAGCAGTACTTC. It encodes CASSIDRSSYEQYF. Supplemented by reference TRBV11-2 and TRBJ2-7, the full variable domain reads EAGVAQSPRYKIIEKRQSVAFWCNPISGHATLYWYQQILGQGPKLLIQFQNNGVVDDSQLPKDRFSAERLKGVDSTLKIQPAKLEDSAVYLCASSIDRSSYEQYFGPGTRLTVT.